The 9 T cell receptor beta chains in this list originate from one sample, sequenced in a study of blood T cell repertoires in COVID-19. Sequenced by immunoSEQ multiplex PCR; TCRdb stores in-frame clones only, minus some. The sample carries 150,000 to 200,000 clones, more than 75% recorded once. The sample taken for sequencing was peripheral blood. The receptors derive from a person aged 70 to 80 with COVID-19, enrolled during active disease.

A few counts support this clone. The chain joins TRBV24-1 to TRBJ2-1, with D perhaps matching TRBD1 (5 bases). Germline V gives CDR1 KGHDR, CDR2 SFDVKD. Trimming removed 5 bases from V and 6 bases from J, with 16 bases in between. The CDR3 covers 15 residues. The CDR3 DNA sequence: TGTGCCACCAGTGTTATCCAGGGCTTTCGCAATGAGCAGTTCTTC. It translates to CATSVIQGFRNEQFF.

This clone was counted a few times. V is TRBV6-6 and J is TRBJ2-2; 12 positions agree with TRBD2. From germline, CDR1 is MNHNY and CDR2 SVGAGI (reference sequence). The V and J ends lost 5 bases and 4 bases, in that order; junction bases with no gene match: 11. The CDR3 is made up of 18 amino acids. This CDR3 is CASSPGTSGLTGTGELFF. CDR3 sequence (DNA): TGTGCCAGCAGTCCAGGGACTAGCGGGCTCACGGGCACCGGGGAGCTGTTTTTT.

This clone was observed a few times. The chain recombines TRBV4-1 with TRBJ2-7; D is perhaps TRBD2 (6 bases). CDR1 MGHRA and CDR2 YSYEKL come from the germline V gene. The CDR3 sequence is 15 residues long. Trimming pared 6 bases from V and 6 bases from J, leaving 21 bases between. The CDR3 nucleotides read TGCGCCAGCAGTCTCGTCGGGACTGCTTTTAGCGAGCAGTACTTC. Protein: CASSLVGTAFSEQYF.

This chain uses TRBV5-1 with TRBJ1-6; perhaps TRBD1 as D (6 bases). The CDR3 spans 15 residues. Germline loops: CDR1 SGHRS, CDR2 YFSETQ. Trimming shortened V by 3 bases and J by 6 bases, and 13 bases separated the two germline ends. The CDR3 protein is CASSSGTQANSPLHF. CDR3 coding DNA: TGCGCCAGCAGCTCCGGGACACAGGCTAATTCACCCCTCCACTTT.

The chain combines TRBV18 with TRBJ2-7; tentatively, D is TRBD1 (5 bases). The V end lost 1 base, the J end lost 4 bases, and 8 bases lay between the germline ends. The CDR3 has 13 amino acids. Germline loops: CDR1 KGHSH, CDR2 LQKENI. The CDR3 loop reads CASSPRGEYEQYF. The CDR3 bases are TGTGCCAGCTCACCACGGGGCGAGTACGAGCAGTACTTC.

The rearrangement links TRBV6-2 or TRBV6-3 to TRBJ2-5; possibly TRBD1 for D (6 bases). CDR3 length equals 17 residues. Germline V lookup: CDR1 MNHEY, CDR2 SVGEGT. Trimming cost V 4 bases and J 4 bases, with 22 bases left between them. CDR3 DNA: TGTGCCAGCAGTTTCGGCAGGGGACCAATCGAGGCAGAGACCCAGTACTTC. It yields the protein CASSFGRGPIEAETQYF.

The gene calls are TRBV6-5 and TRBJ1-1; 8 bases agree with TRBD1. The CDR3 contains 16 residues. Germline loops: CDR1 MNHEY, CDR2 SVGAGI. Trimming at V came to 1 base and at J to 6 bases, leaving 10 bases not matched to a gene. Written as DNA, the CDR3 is TGTGCCAGCAGTTACTGGCAGGGGGCCCCGTCCGCTGAAGCTTTCTTT. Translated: CASSYWQGAPSAEAFF.

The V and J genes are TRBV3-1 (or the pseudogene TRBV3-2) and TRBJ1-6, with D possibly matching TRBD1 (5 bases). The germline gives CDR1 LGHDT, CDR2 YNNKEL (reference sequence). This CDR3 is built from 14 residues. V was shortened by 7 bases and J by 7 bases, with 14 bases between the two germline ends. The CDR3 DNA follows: TGTGCCAGCACCTCAGGGTTCGGGAATTCACCCCTCCACTTT. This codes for CASTSGFGNSPLHF.

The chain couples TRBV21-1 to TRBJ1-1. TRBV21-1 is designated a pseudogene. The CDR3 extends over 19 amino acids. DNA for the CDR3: TGTGCCAGCAGCAACCGAAGTTGGCGCTCTGGCCGGGGGAACACTGAAGCTTTCTTT. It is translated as CASSNRSWRSGRGNTEAFF.